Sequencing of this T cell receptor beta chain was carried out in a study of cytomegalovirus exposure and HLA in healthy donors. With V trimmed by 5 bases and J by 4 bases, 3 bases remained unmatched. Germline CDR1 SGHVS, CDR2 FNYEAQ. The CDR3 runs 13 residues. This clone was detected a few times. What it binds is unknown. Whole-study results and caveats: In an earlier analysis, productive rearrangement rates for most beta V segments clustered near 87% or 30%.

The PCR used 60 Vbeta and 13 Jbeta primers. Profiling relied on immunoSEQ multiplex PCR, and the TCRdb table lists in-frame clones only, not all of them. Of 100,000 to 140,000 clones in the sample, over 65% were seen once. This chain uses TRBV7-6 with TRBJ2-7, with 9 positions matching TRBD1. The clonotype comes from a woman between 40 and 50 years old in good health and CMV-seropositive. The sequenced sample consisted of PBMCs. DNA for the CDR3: TGTGCCAGCAGCCCGGACAGGGGTTACGAGCAGTACTTC. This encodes CASSPDRGYEQYF.